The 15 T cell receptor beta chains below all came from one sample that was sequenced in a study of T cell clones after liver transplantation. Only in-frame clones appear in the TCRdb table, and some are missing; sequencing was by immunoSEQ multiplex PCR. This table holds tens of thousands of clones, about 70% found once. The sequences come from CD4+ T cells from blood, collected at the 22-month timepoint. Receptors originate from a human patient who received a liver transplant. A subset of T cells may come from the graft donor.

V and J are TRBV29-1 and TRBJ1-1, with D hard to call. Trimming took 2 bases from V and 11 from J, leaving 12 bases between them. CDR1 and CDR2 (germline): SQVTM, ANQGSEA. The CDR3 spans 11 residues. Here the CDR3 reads CSVELGWRAFF. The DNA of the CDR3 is TGCAGCGTTGAATTGGGGTGGCGGGCTTTCTTT.

The CDR3, as DNA: TGTGCCAGCAGCTTGACCACAGGGGGCGTGAAGGAAAAACTGTTTTTT. It translates to CASSLTTGGVKEKLFF. V and J are TRBV13 and TRBJ1-4; TRBD1 matches 9 bases. Germline trimming cut 3 bases from V and 8 bases from J; bases unmatched to any gene: 10. The germline CDR1 and CDR2 sequences are PRHDT and FYEKMQ (reference sequence). The CDR3 has 16 amino acids.

This chain's CDR3 is CASSETRLAKNIQYF. In DNA, the CDR3 is TGTGCCAGCAGTGAAACAAGACTAGCCAAAAACATTCAGTACTTC. The chain carries TRBV6-1 and TRBJ2-4; no clear D gene. Germline values: CDR1 MNHNS, CDR2 SASEGT. The CDR3 has 15 residues. V shed 2 bases and J shed 0 bases, with 8 bases lying between them.

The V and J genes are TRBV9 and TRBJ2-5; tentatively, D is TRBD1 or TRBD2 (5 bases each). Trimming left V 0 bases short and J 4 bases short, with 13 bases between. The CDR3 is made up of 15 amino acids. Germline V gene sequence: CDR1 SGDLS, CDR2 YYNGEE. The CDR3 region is CASSVGDPLGETQYF. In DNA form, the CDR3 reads TGTGCCAGCAGCGTAGGGGACCCTTTAGGAGAGACCCAGTACTTC.

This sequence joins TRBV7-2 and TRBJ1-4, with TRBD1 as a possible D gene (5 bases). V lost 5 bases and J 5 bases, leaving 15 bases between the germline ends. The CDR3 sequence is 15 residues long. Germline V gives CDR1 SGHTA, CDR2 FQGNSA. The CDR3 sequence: CASSVRRDLNEKLFF. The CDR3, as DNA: TGTGCCAGCAGCGTACGCAGGGACCTCAATGAAAAACTGTTTTTT.

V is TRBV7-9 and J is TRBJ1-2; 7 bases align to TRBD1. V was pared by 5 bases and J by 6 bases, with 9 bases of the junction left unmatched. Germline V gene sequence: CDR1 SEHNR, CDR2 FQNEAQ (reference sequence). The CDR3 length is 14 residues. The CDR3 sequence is CASSPQTGSNGYTF. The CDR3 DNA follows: TGTGCCAGCAGCCCCCAGACAGGGTCAAATGGCTACACCTTC.

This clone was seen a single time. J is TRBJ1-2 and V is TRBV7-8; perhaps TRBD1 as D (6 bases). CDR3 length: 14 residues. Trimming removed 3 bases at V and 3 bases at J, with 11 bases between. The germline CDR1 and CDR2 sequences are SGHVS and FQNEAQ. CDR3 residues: CASSFRGRDYGYTF. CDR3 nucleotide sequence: TGTGCCAGCAGCTTCAGGGGCAGGGACTATGGCTACACCTTC.

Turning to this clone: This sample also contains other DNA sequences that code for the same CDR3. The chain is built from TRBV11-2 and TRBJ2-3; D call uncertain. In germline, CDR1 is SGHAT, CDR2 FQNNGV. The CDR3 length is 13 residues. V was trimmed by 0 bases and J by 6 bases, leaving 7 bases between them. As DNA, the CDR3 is TGTGCCAGCAGCTTAGATTTTGGGGATACGCAGTATTTT. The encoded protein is CASSLDFGDTQYF.

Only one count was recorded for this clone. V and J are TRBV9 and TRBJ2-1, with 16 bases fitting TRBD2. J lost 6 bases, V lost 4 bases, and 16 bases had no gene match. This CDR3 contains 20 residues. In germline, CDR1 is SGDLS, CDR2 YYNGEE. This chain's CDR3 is CASSPRTTGTSGGGLNEQFF. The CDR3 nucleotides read TGTGCCAGCAGCCCAAGAACCACCGGGACTAGCGGGGGGGGGCTCAATGAGCAGTTCTTC. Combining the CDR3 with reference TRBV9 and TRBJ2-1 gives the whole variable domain DSGVTQTPKHLITATGQRVTLRCSPRSGDLSVYWYQQSLDQGLQFLIQYYNGEERAKGNILERFSAQQFPDLHSELNLSSLELGDSALYFCASSPRTTGTSGGGLNEQFFGPGTRLTVL.

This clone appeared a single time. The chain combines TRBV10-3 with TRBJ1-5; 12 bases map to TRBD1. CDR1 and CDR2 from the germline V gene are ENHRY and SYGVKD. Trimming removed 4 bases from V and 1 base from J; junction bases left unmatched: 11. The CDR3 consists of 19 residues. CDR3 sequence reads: CAISASGTGGLVSNQPQHF. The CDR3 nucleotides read TGTGCCATCAGTGCATCCGGGACAGGGGGCTTAGTAAGCAATCAGCCCCAGCATTTT.

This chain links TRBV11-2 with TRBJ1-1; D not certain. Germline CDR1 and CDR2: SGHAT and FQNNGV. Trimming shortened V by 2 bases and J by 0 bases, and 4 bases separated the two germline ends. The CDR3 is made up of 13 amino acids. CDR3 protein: CASSLTLNTEAFF. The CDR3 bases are TGTGCCAGCAGCTTAACCCTGAACACTGAAGCTTTCTTT.

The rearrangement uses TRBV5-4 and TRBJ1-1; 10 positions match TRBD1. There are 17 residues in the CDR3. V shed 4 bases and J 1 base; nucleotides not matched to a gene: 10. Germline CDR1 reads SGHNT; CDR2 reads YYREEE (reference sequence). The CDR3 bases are TGTGCCAGCAGCATGGGACAGGGGTGGGTTGGGAACACTGAAGCTTTCTTT. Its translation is CASSMGQGWVGNTEAFF.

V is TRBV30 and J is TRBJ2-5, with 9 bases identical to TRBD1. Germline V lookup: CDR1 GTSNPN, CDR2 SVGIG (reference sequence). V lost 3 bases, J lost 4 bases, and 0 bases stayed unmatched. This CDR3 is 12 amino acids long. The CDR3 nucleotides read TGTGCCTGGAGGGACAGGGGAGAGACCCAGTACTTC. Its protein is CAWRDRGETQYF.

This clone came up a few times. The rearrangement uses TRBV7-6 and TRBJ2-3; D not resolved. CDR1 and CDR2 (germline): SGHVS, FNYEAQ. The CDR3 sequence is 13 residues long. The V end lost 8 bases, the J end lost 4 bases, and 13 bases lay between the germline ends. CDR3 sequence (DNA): TGTGCCAGCGGAACTATAGGAGCAGATACGCAGTATTTT. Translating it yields CASGTIGADTQYF.

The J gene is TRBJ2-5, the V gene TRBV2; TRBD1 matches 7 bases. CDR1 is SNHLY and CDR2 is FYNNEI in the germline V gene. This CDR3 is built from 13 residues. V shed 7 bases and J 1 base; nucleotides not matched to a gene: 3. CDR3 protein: CASTGDSQETQYF. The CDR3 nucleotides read TGTGCCAGCACTGGGGACAGCCAAGAGACCCAGTACTTC.